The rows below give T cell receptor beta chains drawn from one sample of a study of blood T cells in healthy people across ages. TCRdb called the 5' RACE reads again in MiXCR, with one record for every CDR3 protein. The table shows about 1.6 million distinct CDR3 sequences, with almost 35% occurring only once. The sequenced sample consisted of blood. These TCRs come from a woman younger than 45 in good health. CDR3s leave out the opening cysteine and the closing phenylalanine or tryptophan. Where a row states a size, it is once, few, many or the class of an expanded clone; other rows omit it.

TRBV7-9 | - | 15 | ASSSRPRDGTRGTQY
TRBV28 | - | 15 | ASSLFVEGRGEVEQY
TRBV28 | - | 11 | ASSSPSWYEQY
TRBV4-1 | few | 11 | ASSQEKHTEAF
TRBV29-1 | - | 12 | SVEDPTGDYEAF
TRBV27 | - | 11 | ASAGTPSYEQY
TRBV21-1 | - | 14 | ASSKRQLAPRNEQF
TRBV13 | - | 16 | ASSLFSRGETSTDTQY
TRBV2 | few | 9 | ASSELHEQF
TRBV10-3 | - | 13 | AISESALAGGEQY
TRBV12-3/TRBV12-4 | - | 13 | ASSSSGRGHNEQF
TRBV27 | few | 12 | ASRTGVYYNEQF
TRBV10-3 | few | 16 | AISESRVAGRGNYGYT
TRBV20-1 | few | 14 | SVRQDRLISYNEQF
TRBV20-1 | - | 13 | SARDWPPWGTEAF
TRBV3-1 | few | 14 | ASSQEGRDRGPVLT
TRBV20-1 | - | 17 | SARAGRLRTFQGDQPQH
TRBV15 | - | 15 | ATSRDQRTGGPDTQY
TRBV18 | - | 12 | ASSPEGQAYGYT
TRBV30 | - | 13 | AWSGVAGVQETQY
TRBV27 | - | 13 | ASSLAPTGRETQY
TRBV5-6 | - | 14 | ASSLGIRQGAYEQY
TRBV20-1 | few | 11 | SAREQLYTEAF
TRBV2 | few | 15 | ASSDVLAGSSYNEQF
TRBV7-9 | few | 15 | ASSLEILAGAYNEQF
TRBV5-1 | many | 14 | ASSLDGFSGANVLT
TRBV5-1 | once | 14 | ASSQTGQAESYGCT
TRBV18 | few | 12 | ASSPPGGLGEQF
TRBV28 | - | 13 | ASSSPGLAGGGRY
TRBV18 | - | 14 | ASSPTTSGSRYEQY
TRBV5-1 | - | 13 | ASSLNPGGPGEQY
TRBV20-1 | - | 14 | SARDLRQGGVNGYI
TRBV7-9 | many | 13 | ASSPDRAGSYEQY
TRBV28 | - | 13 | ASVPGGWGANVLT
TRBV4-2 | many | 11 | ASSPQVNNEQF
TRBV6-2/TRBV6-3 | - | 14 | ASGPLGQGENYGYT
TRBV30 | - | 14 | AWSLRVAGGGTEAF
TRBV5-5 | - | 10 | AGSLRGNEQF
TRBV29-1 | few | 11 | SVEITANTEAF
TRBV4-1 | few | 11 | ASSQDPWTDQY
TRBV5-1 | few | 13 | ASSTTGLAGETQY
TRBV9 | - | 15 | ASSPRRGSGFTDTQY
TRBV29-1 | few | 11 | SARNLIGAEQY
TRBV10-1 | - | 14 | ASSDRTSGGEDTQY
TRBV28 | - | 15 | ASSGPSGRAEVDMQY
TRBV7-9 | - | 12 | ASSRSRDQETQY
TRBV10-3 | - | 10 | AISGSSHEQY
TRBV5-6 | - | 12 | ASSPGQYNNEQF
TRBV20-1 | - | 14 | SARVVGRAYSNEQF
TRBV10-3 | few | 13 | ATQERGGRYNEQF
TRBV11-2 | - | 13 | ASSQGLAFVYEQY
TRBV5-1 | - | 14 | ASSLSLAGTSNEQF
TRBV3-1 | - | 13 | ASSQDTPSSYEQY
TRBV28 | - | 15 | ASRGTSGSRVSNEQF
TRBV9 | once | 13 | ASSASGGGTGELF
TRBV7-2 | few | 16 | ASSLFWSGASGANVLT
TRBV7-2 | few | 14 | ASSLYIAGGREGQF
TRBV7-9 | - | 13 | ASSAGGGLGYGYT
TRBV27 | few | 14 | ASSLPLAGGKYTQY
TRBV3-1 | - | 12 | ASSQGGDYSPLH